The rows below give T cell receptor beta chains drawn from one sample of a study of cytomegalovirus exposure and HLA in healthy donors. Profiled with immunoSEQ multiplex PCR; TCRdb holds only in-frame clones, not every one. The profile shows tens of thousands of clones, approximately 97% of them singletons. Material for sequencing was PBMCs. The receptors shown here come from a woman between 18 and 29 years old in good health and CMV-seropositive. CDR3s include the opening cysteine and the closing phenylalanine or tryptophan. The D gene is left open where the match is weak. A row's size may be missing; if present it is once, few, many or a size class.

abundance | j_gene | d_gene | v_gene | len | CDR3aa | CDR3nt
. | TRBJ2-3 | . | TRBV13 | 15 | CASSLASGGGDTQYF | TGTGCCAGCAGCTTAGCTAGCGGAGGGGGGGATACGCAGTATTTT
. | TRBJ1-2 | TRBD1 | TRBV18 | 15 | CASSPVGQGAFGYTF | TGTGCCAGCTCACCAGTAGGACAGGGGGCGTTTGGCTACACCTTC
once | TRBJ2-7 | TRBD2 | TRBV7-9 | 15 | CASSSGGGRGYEQYF | TGTGCCAGCAGCTCAGGTGGCGGGAGAGGCTACGAGCAGTACTTC
. | TRBJ1-3 | . | TRBV5-4 | 15 | CASSSPGGTGNTIYF | TGTGCCAGCAGCTCGCCCGGGGGGACGGGAAACACCATATATTTT
. | TRBJ2-1 | . | TRBV30 | 10 | CAWSLNEQFF | TGTGCCTGGAGTCTCAATGAGCAGTTCTTC
. | TRBJ1-4 | . | TRBV7-8 | 14 | CASSLVPGNEKLFF | TGTGCCAGCAGCTTAGTCCCGGGAAATGAAAAACTGTTTTTT
once | TRBJ2-3 | . | TRBV27 | 13 | CASSLLRADTQYF | TGTGCCAGCAGTTTATTGCGAGCAGATACGCAGTATTTT
. | TRBJ2-1 | . | TRBV4-1 | 17 | CASSQGSGGRGNNEQFF | TGCGCCAGCAGCCAAGGCTCCGGGGGGCGGGGGAACAATGAGCAGTTCTTC
. | TRBJ1-2 | . | TRBV6-1 | 15 | CASSEVGSVEPGYTF | TGTGCCAGCAGTGAAGTGGGCAGTGTCGAACCTGGCTACACCTTC
once | TRBJ1-2 | TRBD1 | TRBV25-1 | 15 | CASSEYRGHGYGYTF | TGTGCCAGCAGTGAATATAGGGGGCACGGATATGGCTACACCTTC
once | TRBJ2-1 | . | TRBV29-1 | 15 | CSVEDLGGPYNEQFF | TGCAGCGTTGAAGATCTCGGCGGGCCCTACAATGAGCAGTTCTTC
. | TRBJ2-7 | TRBD2 | TRBV27 | 16 | CASSTLTSGDPYEQYF | TGTGCCAGCAGTACCCTGACTAGCGGGGATCCCTACGAGCAGTACTTC
. | TRBJ2-5 | TRBD2 | TRBV7-2 | 16 | CASSELLAGGQETQYF | TGTGCCAGCAGCGAACTACTAGCGGGAGGGCAAGAGACCCAGTACTTC
. | TRBJ2-3 | TRBD1 | TRBV27 | 14 | CAISRDSSTDTQYF | TGTGCCATCTCCCGGGACAGTTCCACAGATACGCAGTATTTT
. | TRBJ1-5 | TRBD1 | TRBV10-2 | 14 | CASSGDRADQPQHF | TGCGCCAGCAGTGGGGACAGGGCGGATCAGCCCCAGCATTTT
once | TRBJ1-3 | TRBD1 | TRBV28 | 16 | CASRTTGAGTGNTIYF | TGTGCCAGCAGAACGACAGGGGCCGGAACTGGAAACACCATATATTTT
. | TRBJ1-4 | . | TRBV30 | 15 | CAWSEGQAANEKLFF | TGTGCCTGGAGTGAGGGACAAGCAGCTAATGAAAAACTGTTTTTT
once | TRBJ2-3 | . | TRBV7-3 | 12 | CASSPDRRHQYF | TGTGCCAGCAGCCCCGACAGGCGTCATCAGTATTTT
. | TRBJ1-1 | TRBD1 | TRBV5-1 | 14 | CASSKDRGGAEAFF | TGCGCCAGCAGCAAGGACAGGGGTGGAGCTGAAGCTTTCTTT
. | TRBJ2-1 | TRBD1 | TRBV28 | 14 | CASSRDRPYNEQFF | TGTGCCAGCAGCCGGGACAGACCCTACAATGAGCAGTTCTTC
. | TRBJ2-1 | TRBD1 | TRBV5-1 | 15 | CASSGDRGRYNEQFF | TGCGCCAGCAGCGGAGACAGGGGCCGATACAATGAGCAGTTCTTC
. | TRBJ2-7 | TRBD1 | TRBV10-1 | 15 | CASSEYDRGPHEQYF | TGCGCCAGCAGTGAGTATGACAGGGGGCCCCACGAGCAGTACTTC
. | TRBJ2-5 | . | TRBV30 | 13 | CAWSVRVQETQYF | TGTGCCTGGAGTGTTCGGGTACAAGAGACCCAGTACTTC
. | TRBJ2-3 | TRBD2 | TRBV28 | 15 | CASKGRREATDTQYF | TGTGCCAGCAAAGGTCGGCGGGAGGCCACAGATACGCAGTATTTT
once | TRBJ2-5 | TRBD2 | TRBV7-6 | 15 | CASSSFGGSLETQYF | TGTGCCAGCAGCTCCTTCGGCGGGAGTTTGGAGACCCAGTACTTC
. | TRBJ1-5 | TRBD1 | TRBV19 | 16 | CASSTRTGSGNQPQHF | TGTGCCAGTAGTACACGGACAGGGTCGGGCAATCAGCCCCAGCATTTT
. | TRBJ2-5 | . | TRBV19 | 15 | CASSIDSSRQETQYF | TGTGCCAGTAGTATAGATAGTTCCCGCCAAGAGACCCAGTACTTC
. | TRBJ2-1 | TRBD2 | TRBV7-3 | 16 | CASSLMGLAGGNEQFF | TGTGCCAGCAGCTTAATGGGACTAGCGGGAGGTAATGAGCAGTTCTTC
. | TRBJ2-3 | . | TRBV4-1 | 16 | CASSRGPGTSTDTQYF | TGCGCCAGCAGCCGGGGGCCGGGAACCAGCACAGATACGCAGTATTTT
. | TRBJ2-2 | . | TRBV10-2 | 14 | CASSERRGAGELFF | TGCGCCAGCAGCGAGCGCAGGGGGGCCGGGGAGCTGTTTTTT
. | TRBJ2-1 | TRBD2 | TRBV5-1 | 14 | CASSLEGLAGGQFF | TGCGCCAGCAGCTTGGAGGGACTAGCGGGAGGGCAGTTCTTC